These 21 T cell receptor beta chains originate from one sample sequenced in a study of T cells in localized non-small cell lung cancer. Clones were sequenced by immunoSEQ multiplex PCR, and TCRdb holds only the in-frame ones, with some missing. Of more than 45,000 clones in the sample, 60% to 80% were seen once. The source material was peripheral blood, sampled before any cancer treatment. The receptors were sampled from a man aged 40 to 69 with stage I squamous cell lung carcinoma.

V gene TRBV6-5 combines with J gene TRBJ2-1, with 7 nucleotides matching TRBD2. CDR3 length: 15 residues. Trimming at V came to 0 bases and at J to 6 bases, leaving 5 bases not matched to a gene. Germline V gives CDR1 MNHEY, CDR2 SVGAGI. The CDR3 region is CASSYSSPGGNEQFF. For the CDR3, the DNA is TGTGCCAGCAGTTACTCGAGCCCGGGGGGCAATGAGCAGTTCTTC.

With respect to this clone: One end of the junction varies from germline; a read error may be responsible. The V and J genes are TRBV7-9 and TRBJ1-6; no clear D. The V gene's germline CDR1 is SEHNR and CDR2 FQNEAQ (reference sequence). The CDR3 is 11 residues long. CDR3 residues: CASSRNSPLHF. CDR3 sequence (DNA): TGCGCCAGCAGCCGGAATTCACCCCTCCACTTT. Full variable domain (missing parts from reference TRBV7-9 and TRBJ1-6): DTGVSQNPRHKITKRGQNVTFRCDPISEHNRLYWYRQTLGQGPEFLTYFQNEAQLEKSRLLSDRFSAERPKGSFSTLEIQRTEQGDSAMYLCASSRNSPLHFGNGTRLTVT.

The chain uses TRBV28 and TRBJ2-1; 10 bases map to TRBD1. The V gene's germline CDR1 is MDHEN and CDR2 SYDVKM. The CDR3 spans 16 residues. The ends lost 5 bases at V and 2 bases at J; junction bases unmatched: 6. The CDR3 spells CASSRSGQGPYNEQFF. In DNA, the CDR3 is TGTGCCAGCAGTCGATCGGGACAGGGGCCCTACAATGAGCAGTTCTTC.

The chain links TRBV19 to TRBJ2-5; D could derive from TRBD1 or TRBD2 (5 bases each). The germline V and J ends were trimmed by 4 bases and 1 base, with 7 bases remaining between them. The CDR3 runs to 13 residues. Germline V lookup: CDR1 LNHDA, CDR2 SQIVND (reference sequence). The CDR3 region has the DNA TGTGCCAGTAGTAAGGGGACCCAAGAGACCCAGTACTTC. Translated, it gives CASSKGTQETQYF.

This clone was detected only a few times. The genes are TRBV7-2 and TRBJ2-3, with D possibly TRBD1 on 6 matching bases. Germline CDR1 reads SGHTA; CDR2 reads FQGNSA. The V and J ends lost 5 bases and 10 bases respectively, with 16 bases between them. The CDR3 contains 13 residues. Written as DNA, the CDR3 is TGTGCCAGCAGCCCCGAACTACAGGGATCGCAGTATTTT. It yields the protein CASSPELQGSQYF.

There are a few counts of this clone. Other nucleotide sequences in the sample specify the same CDR3. The chain joins TRBV5-1 to TRBJ1-1; TRBD1 might be the D (6 bases). Trimming stripped 0 bases from V and 4 bases from J, with 10 bases between. The germline gives CDR1 SGHRS, CDR2 YFSETQ. The CDR3 has 14 residues. The CDR3 spells CASSLAGGGTEAFF. The CDR3 bases are TGCGCCAGCAGCTTGGCGGGAGGGGGCACTGAAGCTTTCTTT.

Here the CDR3 DNA reads TGTGCCAGCAGCTTAGTAGGGACAGGGAATCAGCCCCAGCATTTT. This codes for CASSLVGTGNQPQHF. V usage is TRBV7-9 and J usage is TRBJ1-5; 9 bases fit TRBD1. CDR1 and CDR2 from the germline V gene are SEHNR and FQNEAQ (reference sequence). This CDR3 comprises 15 residues. J was trimmed by 4 bases and V by 1 base; bases with no gene match: 2.

V is TRBV30 and J is TRBJ2-1, with TRBD1 as a possible D gene (7 bases). Germline values: CDR1 GTSNPN, CDR2 SVGIG (reference sequence). The CDR3 loop spans 18 amino acids. Trimming removed 0 bases from V and 6 bases from J, with 24 bases in between. In nucleotides, the CDR3 is TGTGCCTGGAGTGTACGTATCTCGGGCAGGGGGGTGGGCAATGAGCAGTTCTTC. This gives the protein CAWSVRISGRGVGNEQFF.

The gene calls are TRBV5-1 and TRBJ1-1, with D unclear. Germline CDR1 SGHRS, CDR2 YFSETQ. V lost 0 bases to trimming and J lost 2 bases, with 5 bases between them. The CDR3 consists of 13 residues. Written as DNA, the CDR3 is TGCGCCAGCAGCTTGGACGCCAACACTGAAGCTTTCTTT. Protein product: CASSLDANTEAFF.

The gene calls are TRBV28 and TRBJ2-3; either TRBD1 or TRBD2 may supply D (5 bases each). The CDR3 consists of 12 residues. The germline V gene has CDR1 MDHEN and CDR2 SYDVKM. Trimming took 3 bases from V and 14 from J, leaving 15 bases between them. CDR3 sequence reads: CASSFGSTGGYF. The CDR3 DNA reads as TGTGCCAGCAGTTTTGGATCTACTGGGGGGTATTTT. The variable domain in full, with the rest retrieved from reference TRBV28 and TRBJ2-3, is DVKVTQSSRYLVKRTGEKVFLECVQDMDHENMFWYRQDPGLGLRLIYFSYDVKMKEKGDIPEGYSVSREKKERFSLILESASTNQTSMYLCASSFGSTGGYFGPGTRLTVL.

This clone was counted between two and nine times. The chain employs TRBV7-2 and TRBJ1-1; TRBD1 is a possible D gene (6 bases). Germline-derived CDR1 and CDR2 are SGHTA and FQGNSA. The CDR3 is 14 residues long. Deletions cut 3 bases from V and 2 bases from J, with 10 bases between. CDR3 nucleotide sequence: TGTGCCAGCAGCTTTCGGGGGGCTAACACTGAAGCTTTCTTT. Translating gives CASSFRGANTEAFF.

V usage is TRBV18 and J usage is TRBJ1-5; no firm D call. The CDR3 loop spans 13 amino acids. V lost 4 bases and J lost 2, with 6 bases in between. Germline CDR1 and CDR2: KGHSH and LQKENI. The CDR3 DNA is TGTGCCAGCTCACAGACTGGCAATCAGCCCCAGCATTTT. The encoded protein is CASSQTGNQPQHF.

V usage is TRBV19 and J usage is TRBJ2-1; D ambiguous. The CDR3 is 17 amino acids. The germline V gene encodes CDR1 LNHDA and CDR2 SQIVND (reference sequence). The ends were cut back, 5 bases at V and 0 bases at J, with 17 bases in the middle. The CDR3 spells CASSPRSKENSYNEQFF. The CDR3 nucleotides read TGTGCCAGTAGTCCCCGGTCGAAGGAGAACTCCTACAATGAGCAGTTCTTC.

A few counts support this clone. The V gene is TRBV9, the J gene TRBJ1-6; 7 bases agree with TRBD1. Germline V gene data show CDR1 as SGDLS and CDR2 as YYNGEE. Trimming at V came to 2 bases and at J to 14 bases, leaving 7 bases not matched to a gene. The CDR3 covers 13 residues. The CDR3 loop reads CASSVQGDATLHF. The CDR3 nucleotides are TGTGCCAGCAGCGTGCAGGGGGACGCCACCCTCCACTTT.

The chain carries TRBV19 and TRBJ1-2; TRBD1 matches at 9 bases. With V trimmed by 6 bases and J by 2 bases, 7 bases remained unmatched. CDR1 and CDR2 (germline): LNHDA, SQIVND (reference sequence). This CDR3 has 15 residues. CDR3 protein: CASRPGTGINYGYTF. CDR3 bases: TGTGCCAGTAGGCCCGGGACAGGGATCAACTATGGCTACACCTTC.

The chain uses TRBV6-6 and TRBJ2-5; a possible D gene is TRBD1 (6 bases). The CDR3 is 15 amino acids. V lost 5 bases and J 6 bases, leaving 19 bases between the germline ends. Per the germline V gene, CDR1 is MNHNY and CDR2 is SVGAGI (reference sequence). The CDR3 coding sequence is TGTGCCAGCAGTGGACAGTCTCGCCGTGGAAAGACCCAGTACTTC. Encoded protein: CASSGQSRRGKTQYF.

The chain recombines TRBV5-6 with TRBJ2-5, with D possibly being TRBD1 (6 bases). The end of the DNA fits TRBJ2-7 better, so the J call may be wrong. Germline CDR1 SGHDT, CDR2 YYEEEE. The CDR3 is 14 residues long. CDR3 in amino acids: CASSLAGVLYEQYF. The DNA of the CDR3 is TGTGCCAGCAGCTTGGCAGGGGTCCTTTACGAGCAGTACTTC.

The V gene is TRBV19, the J gene TRBJ2-1, with 7 nucleotides matching TRBD2. The CDR3 sequence is 15 residues long. Trimming removed 7 bases from V and 10 bases from J; junction bases left unmatched: 16. CDR1 is LNHDA and CDR2 is SQIVND in the germline V gene (reference sequence). This chain's CDR3 is CASKIKRGRSYEQFF. In nucleotides, the CDR3 is TGTGCCAGTAAAATCAAGCGGGGTCGGAGCTACGAGCAGTTCTTC.

The rearrangement uses TRBV28 and TRBJ2-1, with no clear D. The V end was cut by 5 bases, the J end by 4 bases, with 3 bases between. Per the germline V gene, CDR1 is MDHEN and CDR2 is SYDVKM. The length of the CDR3 is 11 residues. CDR3: CASSLYNEQFF. The CDR3, as DNA: TGTGCCAGCAGTCTTTACAATGAGCAGTTCTTC.

The chain is built from TRBV5-1 and TRBJ2-2; 14 bases match TRBD2. CDR1 and CDR2 from the germline V gene are SGHRS and YFSETQ. Trimming at V came to 3 bases and at J to 0 bases, leaving 4 bases not matched to a gene. The CDR3 is made up of 18 amino acids. The chain's CDR3 is CASSSGLAGAANTGELFF. CDR3 DNA: TGCGCCAGCAGCTCGGGACTAGCGGGGGCCGCGAACACCGGGGAGCTGTTTTTT. The full variable domain, its missing parts supplied by reference TRBV5-1 and TRBJ2-2, is KAGVTQTPRYLIKTRGQQVTLSCSPISGHRSVSWYQQTPGQGLQFLFEYFSETQRNKGNFPGRFSGRQFSNSRSEMNVSTLELGDSALYLCASSSGLAGAANTGELFFGEGSRLTVL.

The rearrangement joins TRBV19 to TRBJ2-6; D is undetermined. This CDR3 is 15 amino acids long. CDR1 is LNHDA and CDR2 is SQIVND in the germline V gene (reference sequence). Deletions cut 7 bases from V and 0 bases from J, with 10 bases between. This chain's CDR3 is CASTSQSSGANVLTF. CDR3 in DNA: TGTGCCAGTACGTCACAGAGCTCTGGGGCCAACGTCCTGACTTTC.